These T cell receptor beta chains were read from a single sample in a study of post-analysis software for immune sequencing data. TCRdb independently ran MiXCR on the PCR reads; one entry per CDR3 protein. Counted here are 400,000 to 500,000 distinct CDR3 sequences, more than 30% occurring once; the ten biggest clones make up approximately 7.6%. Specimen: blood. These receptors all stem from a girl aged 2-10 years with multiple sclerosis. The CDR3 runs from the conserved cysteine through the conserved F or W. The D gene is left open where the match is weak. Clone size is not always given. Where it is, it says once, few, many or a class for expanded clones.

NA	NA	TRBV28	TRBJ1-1	CASKGGVGGSFF	TGTGCCAGCAAGGGGGGCGTGGGTGGCTCTTTCTTT
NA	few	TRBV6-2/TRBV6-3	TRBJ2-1	CASSYSIIHNEQFF	TGTGCCAGCAGTTACTCGATTATTCACAATGAGCAGTTCTTC
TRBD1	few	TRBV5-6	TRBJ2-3	CASSLTGGDTQYF	TGTGCCAGCAGCTTGACAGGGGGGGATACGCAGTATTTT
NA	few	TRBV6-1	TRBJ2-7	CASTRTFAYEQYF	TGTGCCAGCACACGGACGTTTGCCTACGAGCAGTACTTC
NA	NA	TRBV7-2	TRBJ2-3	CASSSLGRPQYF	TGTGCCAGCAGCTCCCTCGGACGCCCGCAGTATTTT
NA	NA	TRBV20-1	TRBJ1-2	CSARIPGVGRGYTF	TGCAGTGCTCGAATCCCCGGGGTCGGTCGGGGCTACACCTTC
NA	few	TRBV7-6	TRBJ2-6	CASGAGTTGANVLTF	TGTGCGTCAGGGGCAGGCACTACTGGGGCCAACGTCCTGACTTTC
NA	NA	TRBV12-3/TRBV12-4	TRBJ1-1	CASSLQGMATEAFF	TGTGCCAGCAGTTTGCAGGGGATGGCGACTGAAGCTTTCTTT
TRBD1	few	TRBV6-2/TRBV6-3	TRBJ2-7	CASASDRGIHEQYF	TGTGCCAGCGCCTCGGACAGGGGAATTCACGAGCAGTACTTC
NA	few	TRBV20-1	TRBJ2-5	CSAQTSYETQYF	TGCAGTGCTCAGACTAGTTATGAGACCCAGTACTTC
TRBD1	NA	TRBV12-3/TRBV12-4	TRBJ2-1	CASRRDSFPYNEQFF	TGTGCCAGCAGGAGGGACAGCTTTCCCTACAATGAGCAGTTCTTC
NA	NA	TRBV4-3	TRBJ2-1	CASSLYFGDSYNEQFF	TGCGCCAGCAGCTTGTATTTCGGGGACTCCTACAATGAGCAGTTCTTC
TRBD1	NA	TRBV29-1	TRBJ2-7	CSVGTGVTYEQYF	TGCAGCGTTGGCACAGGGGTTACCTACGAGCAGTACTTC
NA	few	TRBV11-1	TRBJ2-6	CASSLDDSGANVLTF	TGTGCCAGCAGCTTAGATGACTCTGGGGCCAACGTCCTGACTTTC
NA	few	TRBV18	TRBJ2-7	CASSPYTGGKSYEQYF	TGTGCCAGCTCACCTTACACGGGCGGGAAATCCTACGAGCAGTACTTC
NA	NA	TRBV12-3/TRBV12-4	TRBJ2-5	CASTVGIQETQYF	TGTGCCAGCACTGTGGGGATACAAGAGACCCAGTACTTC
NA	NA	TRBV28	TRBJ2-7	CASSLYGGKGYEQYF	TGTGCCAGCAGTTTATACGGGGGTAAAGGCTACGAGCAGTACTTC
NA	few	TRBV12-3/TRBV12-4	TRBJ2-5	CASSPRAYGETQYF	TGTGCCAGCAGCCCCCGCGCATATGGGGAGACCCAGTACTTC
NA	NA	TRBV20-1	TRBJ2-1	CSALVGSDNEQFF	TGCAGTGCCCTCGTCGGATCCGACAATGAGCAGTTCTTC
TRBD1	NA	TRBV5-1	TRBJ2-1	CASTILRTGSYNEQFF	TGCGCCAGCACGATACTGCGGACAGGGTCCTACAATGAGCAGTTCTTC
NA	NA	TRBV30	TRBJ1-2	CAWSVVVSNYGYTF	TGTGCCTGGAGTGTAGTGGTTTCTAACTATGGCTACACCTTC
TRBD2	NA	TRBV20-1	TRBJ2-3	CSARLLAGAAGEAQYF	TGCAGTGCTAGATTACTAGCGGGGGCCGCCGGGGAGGCGCAGTATTTT
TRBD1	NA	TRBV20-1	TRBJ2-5	CSARQGVRETQYF	TGCAGTGCTAGACAGGGGGTACGAGAGACCCAGTACTTC
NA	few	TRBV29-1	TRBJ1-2	CSVGSPAGGYTF	TGCAGCGTTGGCTCCCCCGCAGGTGGCTACACCTTC
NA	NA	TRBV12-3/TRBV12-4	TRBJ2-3	CASRVVGADTQYF	TGTGCCAGCAGAGTAGTGGGAGCTGATACGCAGTATTTT
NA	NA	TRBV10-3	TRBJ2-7	CAISEYMTGRAHEQYF	TGTGCCATCAGTGAGTATATGACAGGGAGGGCCCACGAGCAGTACTTC
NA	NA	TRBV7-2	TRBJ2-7	CASSPDYSSEQYF	TGTGCCAGCAGCCCGGACTATTCATCCGAGCAGTACTTC
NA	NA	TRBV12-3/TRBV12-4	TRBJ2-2	CASSLSPNTGELFF	TGTGCCAGCAGTTTGTCACCCAACACCGGGGAGCTGTTTTTT
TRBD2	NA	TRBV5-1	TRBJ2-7	CASSLDTSGIYERYF	TGCGCCAGCAGCTTGGATACTAGCGGGATCTACGAGCGGTACTTC
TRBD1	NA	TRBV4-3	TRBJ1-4	CASSQGGTGGGYEKLFF	TGCGCCAGCAGCCAAGGTGGAACAGGGGGCGGCTATGAAAAACTGTTTTTT
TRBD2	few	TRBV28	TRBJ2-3	CASSLLAVGFTDTQYF	TGTGCCAGCAGTCTTCTAGCGGTAGGGTTCACAGATACGCAGTATTTT
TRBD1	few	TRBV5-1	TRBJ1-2	CASSPGTVNYGYTF	TGCGCCAGCAGCCCCGGGACAGTAAACTATGGCTACACCTTC
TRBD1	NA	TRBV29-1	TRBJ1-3	CSVEDATGGAGNTIYF	TGCAGCGTTGAGGACGCGACAGGGGGCGCCGGAAACACCATATATTTT
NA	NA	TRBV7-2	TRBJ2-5	CASSLDLGVQYF	TGTGCCAGCAGCTTAGATCTGGGCGTGCAGTACTTC
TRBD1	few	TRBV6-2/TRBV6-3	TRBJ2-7	CASSYRTGESDLNEQYF	TGTGCCAGCAGTTACAGGACAGGGGAGTCGGATTTAAACGAGCAGTACTTC
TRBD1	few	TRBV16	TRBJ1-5	CASSQFGTAIPLKYSNQPQHF	TGTGCCAGCAGCCAATTTGGGACAGCGATCCCCTTAAAGTATAGCAATCAGCCCCAGCATTTT
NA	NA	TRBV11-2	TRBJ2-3	CASSLWGPSTDTQYF	TGTGCCAGCAGCTTATGGGGTCCAAGCACAGATACGCAGTATTTT
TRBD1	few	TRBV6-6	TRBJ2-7	CASRGTGKYEQYF	TGTGCCAGCAGGGGGACAGGGAAATACGAGCAGTACTTC
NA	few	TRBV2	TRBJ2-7	CASSESEYEQYF	TGTGCCAGCAGTGAATCGGAGTACGAGCAGTACTTC
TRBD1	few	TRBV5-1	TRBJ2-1	CASSLDRGLGNEQFF	TGCGCCAGCAGCTTGGACAGGGGGTTGGGGAATGAGCAGTTCTTC
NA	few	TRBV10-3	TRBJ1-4	CAISESFGTRAGEKLFF	TGTGCCATCAGTGAGTCGTTCGGGACCCGGGCCGGGGAAAAACTGTTTTTT
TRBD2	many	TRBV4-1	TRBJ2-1	CASSHIAGPSYNEQFF	TGCGCCAGCAGCCATATAGCGGGCCCTTCTTACAATGAGCAGTTCTTC
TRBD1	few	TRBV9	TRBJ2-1	CASSPHQGQQTYNEQFF	TGTGCCAGCAGCCCTCACCAGGGACAGCAAACCTACAATGAGCAGTTCTTC
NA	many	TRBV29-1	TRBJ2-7	CSVTRGSTYEQYF	TGCAGCGTGACGAGGGGGAGCACCTACGAGCAGTACTTC
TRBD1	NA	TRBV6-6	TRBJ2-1	CASSYGTGAGDEQFF	TGTGCTAGCAGTTATGGGACAGGGGCTGGCGATGAGCAGTTCTTC
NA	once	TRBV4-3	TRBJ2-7	CASSHDPGQGTDEQYF	TGCGCCAGCAGCCATGACCCGGGACAAGGGACCGACGAGCAGTACTTC
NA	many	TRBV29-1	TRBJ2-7	CSVEGSSYEQYF	TGCAGCGTCGAGGGCAGCTCCTACGAGCAGTACTTC
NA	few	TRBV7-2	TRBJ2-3	CASSRQPTGLPADTQYF	TGTGCCAGCAGCCGACAACCGACGGGACTCCCAGCAGATACGCAGTATTTT